This section outlines one T cell receptor beta chain sequence together with its context. No antigen is known for it. The PCR had 60 Vbeta and 13 Jbeta primers. Sequencing was performed with immunoSEQ multiplex PCR; in TCRdb, only in-frame clones are kept and a portion is missing. The sample holds around 99,000 clones, 81% seen once. This sample is part of a study of cytomegalovirus exposure and HLA in healthy donors. Study outcomes and limitations: Available immune exposure information covered CMV serostatus only.

Material for sequencing was PBMCs. The sequence was obtained from a man under 40 in good health and CMV-seronegative.

The CDR3 loop is CASSLDGLRQETQYF. The CDR3 nucleotides read TGCGCCAGCAGCTTGGATGGGCTCCGTCAAGAGACCCAGTACTTC. The chain joins TRBV5-1 to TRBJ2-5; D not certain. Per the germline V gene, CDR1 is SGHRS and CDR2 is YFSETQ. The V end was cut by 0 bases, the J end by 2 bases, with 11 bases between. CDR3 size: 15 residues.